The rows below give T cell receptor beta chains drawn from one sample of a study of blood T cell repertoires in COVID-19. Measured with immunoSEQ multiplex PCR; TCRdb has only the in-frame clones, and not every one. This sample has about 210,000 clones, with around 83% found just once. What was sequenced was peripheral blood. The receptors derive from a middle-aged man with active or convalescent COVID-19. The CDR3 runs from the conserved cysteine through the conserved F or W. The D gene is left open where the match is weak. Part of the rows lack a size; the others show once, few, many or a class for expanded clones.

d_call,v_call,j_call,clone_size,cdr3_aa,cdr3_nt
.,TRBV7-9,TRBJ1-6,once,CASSLEGYSSPLHF,TGTGCCAGCAGCTTAGAGGGGTATAGCTCACCCCTCCACTTT
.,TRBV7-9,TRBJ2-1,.,CASSPSDEQFF,TGTGCCAGCAGCCCTAGCGATGAGCAGTTCTTC
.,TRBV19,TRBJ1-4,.,CASSIEATNEKLFF,TGTGCCAGTAGTATTGAGGCAACTAATGAAAAACTGTTTTTT
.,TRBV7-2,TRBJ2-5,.,CASSLRLADTGTQYF,TGTGCCAGCAGCTTACGATTAGCGGACACGGGGACCCAGTACTTC
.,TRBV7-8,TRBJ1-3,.,CASSRQKIPGNTIYF,TGTGCCAGCAGCCGGCAGAAAATCCCTGGAAACACCATATATTTT
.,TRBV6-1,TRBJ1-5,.,CASSEAARGHNQPQHF,TGCGCCAGCAGTGAAGCCGCGAGGGGACACAATCAGCCCCAGCATTTT
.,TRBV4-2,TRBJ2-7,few,CASSQEDGQLYEQYF,TGTGCCAGCAGCCAAGAAGATGGACAGCTCTACGAGCAGTACTTC
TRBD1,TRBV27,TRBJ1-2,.,CASSFSTGNYGYTF,TGTGCCAGCAGTTTCTCGACAGGGAACTATGGCTACACCTTC
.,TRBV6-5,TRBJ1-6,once,CASSYVRLDNSPLHF,TGTGCCAGCAGTTACGTGAGACTAGATAATTCACCCCTCCACTTT
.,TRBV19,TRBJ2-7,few,CASSIQSIPGEQYF,TGTGCCAGTAGTATACAGTCCATTCCGGGGGAGCAGTACTTC
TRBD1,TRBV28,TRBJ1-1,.,CASSLLTGGLVTEAFF,TGTGCCAGCAGTCTACTGACAGGGGGTCTTGTCACTGAAGCTTTCTTT